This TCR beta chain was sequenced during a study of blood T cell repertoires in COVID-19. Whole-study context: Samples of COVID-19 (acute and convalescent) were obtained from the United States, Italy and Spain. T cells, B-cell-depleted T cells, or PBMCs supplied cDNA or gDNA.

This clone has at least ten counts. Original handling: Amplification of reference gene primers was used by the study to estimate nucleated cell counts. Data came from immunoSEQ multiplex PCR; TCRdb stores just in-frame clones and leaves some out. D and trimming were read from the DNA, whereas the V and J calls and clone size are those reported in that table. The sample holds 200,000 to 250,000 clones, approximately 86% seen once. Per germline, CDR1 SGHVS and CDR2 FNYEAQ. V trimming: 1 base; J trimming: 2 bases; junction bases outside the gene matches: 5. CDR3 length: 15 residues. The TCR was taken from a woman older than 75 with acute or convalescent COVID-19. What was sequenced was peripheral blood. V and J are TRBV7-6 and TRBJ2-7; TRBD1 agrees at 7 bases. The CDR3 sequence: CASSLDRGPTYEQYF. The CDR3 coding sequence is TGTGCCAGCAGCTTAGACAGGGGCCCAACCTACGAGCAGTACTTC.